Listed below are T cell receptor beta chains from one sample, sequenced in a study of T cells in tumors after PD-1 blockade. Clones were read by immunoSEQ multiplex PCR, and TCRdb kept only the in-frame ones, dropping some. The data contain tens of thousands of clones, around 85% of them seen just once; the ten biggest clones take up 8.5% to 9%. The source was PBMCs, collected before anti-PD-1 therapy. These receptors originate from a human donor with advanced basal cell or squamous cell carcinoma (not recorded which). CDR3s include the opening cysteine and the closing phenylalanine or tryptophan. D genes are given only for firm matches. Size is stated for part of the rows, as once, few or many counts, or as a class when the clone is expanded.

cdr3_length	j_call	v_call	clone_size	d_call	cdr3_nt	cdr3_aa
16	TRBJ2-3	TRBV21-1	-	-	TGTGCCAGCAGCAAAGTGAGGCAGCCTAGCACAGATACGCAGTATTTT	CASSKVRQPSTDTQYF
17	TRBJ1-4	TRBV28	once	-	TGTGCCAGCAGTTCCCGACAGAAACCTACAACTAATGAAAAACTGTTTTTT	CASSSRQKPTTNEKLFF
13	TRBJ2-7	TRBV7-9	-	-	TGTGCCAGTGGGAGCCAAGAACTCTACGAGCAGTACTTC	CASGSQELYEQYF
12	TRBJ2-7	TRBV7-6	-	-	TGTGCCAGCAGCTTCAGGACGGGCGAGCAGTACTTC	CASSFRTGEQYF
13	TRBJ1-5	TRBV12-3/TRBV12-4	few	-	TGTGCCAGCAGTTTGCGGAGGAATCAGCCCCAGCATTTT	CASSLRRNQPQHF
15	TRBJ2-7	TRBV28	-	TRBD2	TGTGCCAGCAGTTCGACTAGCTATAACCCCTACGAGCAGTACTTC	CASSSTSYNPYEQYF
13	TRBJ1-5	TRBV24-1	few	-	TGTGCCACCAGTGGGGCCAGCCATCAGCCCCAGCATTTT	CATSGASHQPQHF
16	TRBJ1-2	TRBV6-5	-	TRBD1	TGTGCCAGCAGTTCCCGGACAGGGAGGGGTACCGGCGGCTACACCTTC	CASSSRTGRGTGGYTF
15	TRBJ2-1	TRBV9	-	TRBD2	TGTGCCAGCAGCATGACTAGCGGGAAGTCGAATGAGCAGTTCTTC	CASSMTSGKSNEQFF
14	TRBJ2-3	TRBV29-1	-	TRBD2	TGCAGCGTGGACTCTCGGGACTATAAAGATACGCAGTATTTT	CSVDSRDYKDTQYF
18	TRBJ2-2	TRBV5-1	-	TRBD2	TGCGCCAGCAGCTTCCGGACTAGCGGGAGGGGTGTCACCGGGGAGCTGTTTTTT	CASSFRTSGRGVTGELFF
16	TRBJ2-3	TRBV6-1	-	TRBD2	TGTGCCAGCAGTGCCCGAATGGGGGGAGGGACAGATACGCAGTATTTT	CASSARMGGGTDTQYF
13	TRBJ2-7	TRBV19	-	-	TGTGCCAGTGCCGGGACGCAGTCCTACGAGCAGTACTTC	CASAGTQSYEQYF
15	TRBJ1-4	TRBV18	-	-	TGTGCCAGCTCCGGGTCCGGGGGAGTAGGTGAAAAACTGTTTTTT	CASSGSGGVGEKLFF
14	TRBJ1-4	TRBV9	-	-	TGTGCCAGCAGCAGGACTTACTCGGGGGAAAAACTGTTTTTT	CASSRTYSGEKLFF
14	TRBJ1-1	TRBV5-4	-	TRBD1	TGTGCCAGCAGCTGGGGACAGGGGAACACTGAAGCTTTCTTT	CASSWGQGNTEAFF
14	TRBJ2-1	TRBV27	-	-	TGTGCCAGCAGTTTCGGGCGCCTAGGGGATGAGCAGTTCTTC	CASSFGRLGDEQFF
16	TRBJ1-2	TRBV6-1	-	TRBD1	TGTGCCAGCAGTGGCCGATATTTCACAGGGGACTATGGCTACACCTTC	CASSGRYFTGDYGYTF
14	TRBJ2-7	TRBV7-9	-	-	TGTGCCAGCAGTCCAACGGGCAAACCCCACGAGCAGTACTTC	CASSPTGKPHEQYF
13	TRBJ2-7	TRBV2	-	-	TGTGCCAGCTACGAAGGGACCCCCTACGAGCAGTACTTC	CASYEGTPYEQYF
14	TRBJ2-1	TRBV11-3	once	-	TGTGCCAGCAGCTTGGGTAGCCCATACAATGAGCAGTTCTTC	CASSLGSPYNEQFF
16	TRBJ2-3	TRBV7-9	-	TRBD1	TGTGCCGAAGGGTATCTTACAGGGGGCTTCGGAGATACGCAGTATTTT	CAEGYLTGGFGDTQYF
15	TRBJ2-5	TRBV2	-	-	TGTGCCAGCAGTGAAGACGGAAAAAGGGAAGAGACCCAGTACTTC	CASSEDGKREETQYF
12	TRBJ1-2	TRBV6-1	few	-	TGTGCCAGCAGTGAACCGGCAGGCTTCTACACCTTC	CASSEPAGFYTF